This TCR beta chain was documented in a study of T cell responses to AZD1222 COVID-19 vaccine. Regarding the study as a whole: There were vaccine-associated CD4 TCRs across spike, dominant at 160-218 and 743-854. Among those given AZD1222, only six were seropositive at baseline. Most donors were white British, females outnumbered males, and clonal diversity was possibly underestimated.

This CDR3 has 12 residues. V shed 3 bases and J shed 6 bases, with 8 bases lying between them. Germline V lookup: CDR1 SEHNR, CDR2 FQNEAQ (reference sequence). For this clone: As yet, its antigen is unknown.

Clones were sequenced by immunoSEQ multiplex PCR, and TCRdb holds only the in-frame ones, with some missing. The sample records around 70,000 clones, 86% being singletons. The chain uses TRBV7-9 and TRBJ1-1; D not certain. Sequences were derived from peripheral blood, sampled on day 0 of AZD1222 vaccination. The TCR sequence derives from an adult in good health. The CDR3 DNA follows: TGTGCCAGCAGCTTCGGCACAGCTGAAGCTTTCTTT. Translated, it gives CASSFGTAEAFF.